This T cell receptor (beta chain) was recorded in a study of molecular identifiers for immune sequencing clone quantification. Study-level findings and limits: Effector cells had over 99% of their molecules in clones above 20 RNA copies, while naive cells had under 1%.

The CDR3 extends over 12 amino acids. Trimming pared 4 bases from V and 6 bases from J, leaving 6 bases between. Germline V gives CDR1 ENHRY, CDR2 SYGVKD. A note on this clonotype: Its antigen is still unknown.

Each CDR3 protein gets one entry after TCRdb re-called the PCR reads with MiXCR. Of approximately 500,000 distinct CDR3 sequences listed, roughly 23% are singletons. The V gene is TRBV10-3, the J gene TRBJ2-2; no clear D. This clonotype was obtained from a human donor in good health. Some libraries in this study had Jurkat cell RNA spiked in. Material for sequencing was naive CD8+ T cells from blood, with Jurkat cell RNA spiked in. Specified subset: FACS-sorted CD8+CD4-CCR7+CD45RA+ naive T cells. The CDR3 DNA follows: TGTGCCATCAGTGGGGATCCCGGGGAGCTGTTTTTT. This translates into CAISGDPGELFF.